One and the same sample provided the 19 T cell receptor beta chains below, sequenced in a study of T cells after yellow fever vaccination. TCRdb re-analysed the 5' RACE reads in MiXCR, keeping a single row per CDR3 protein. The sample has 65,000 to 90,000 distinct CDR3 sequences; roughly 7.7% are singletons. The material sequenced was CD8+ T cells sorted from PBMCs, taken on the day of the yellow fever booster vaccination. These receptors came from a man in his thirties or forties who received the YFV17D yellow fever vaccine.

The genes are TRBV11-2 and TRBJ2-1; 8 bases match TRBD1. Losses at the gene ends were 3 bases for V and 6 bases for J; bases not matched to a gene: 19. There are 19 residues in the CDR3. In germline, CDR1 is SGHAT, CDR2 FQNNGV. The DNA for the CDR3 is TGTGCCAGCAGCTTGTGGACAGGGACCGGGACTCCCCCAGGCAATGAGCAGTTCTTC. Translating it yields CASSLWTGTGTPPGNEQFF.

This clonotype appeared many times. The chain employs TRBV7-6 and TRBJ2-1, with TRBD2 identical over 14 bases. This CDR3 contains 16 residues. Germline V gives CDR1 SGHVS, CDR2 FNYEAQ. V shed 1 base and J 5 bases; nucleotides not matched to a gene: 1. In nucleotides, the CDR3 is TGTGCCAGCAGCTTAGGACTAGCGGGAGGGAACAATGAGCAGTTCTTC. This translates into CASSLGLAGGNNEQFF.

The J gene is TRBJ2-3, the V gene TRBV5-5; the D is unclear. V dropped 6 bases and J dropped 0 bases, with 11 bases sitting between them. CDR3 length equals 14 residues. In germline, CDR1 is SGHKS, CDR2 YYEKEE (reference sequence). The CDR3 protein is CASNLVISTDTQYF. The CDR3 nucleotides read TGTGCCAGCAACCTAGTGATTAGCACAGATACGCAGTATTTT.

There are a few counts of this clonotype. The chain combines TRBV30 with TRBJ2-1, with TRBD2 matching 11 bases. Looked up from germline, CDR1 is GTSNPN and CDR2 is SVGIG (reference sequence). V lost 0 bases to trimming and J lost 3 bases; unmatched junction nucleotides: 4. This CDR3 is built from 16 residues. CDR3 in DNA: TGTGCCTGGAGTGTATTCCTAGCGGGAGGCTACAATGAGCAGTTCTTC. Its protein product is CAWSVFLAGGYNEQFF.

This clonotype is medium-sized by share. A junction end diverges from the germline sequence, so it may reflect a read error. The chain recombines TRBV5-1 with TRBJ2-7; no firm D call. CDR3 size: 11 residues. Germline CDR1 and CDR2: SGHRS and YFSETQ. The CDR3 DNA reads TGTGCCAGCAGCCTAGGGTACGAGCAGTACTTC. Translation gives CASSLGYEQYF.

The chain combines TRBV29-1 with TRBJ1-4, with TRBD1 identical over 8 bases. Looked up from germline, CDR1 is SQVTM and CDR2 is ANQGSEA. This CDR3 is built from 13 residues. J gave up 8 bases and V 6 bases, and 8 bases lay outside the gene matches. CDR3 region: CSVEDRDYEKLFF. The DNA of the CDR3 is TGCAGCGTAGAGGACAGGGATTACGAAAAACTGTTTTTT.

This clonotype was recorded a few times. The V and J genes are TRBV12-3 or TRBV12-4 and TRBJ2-1, with D perhaps TRBD2 (6 bases). This CDR3 comprises 15 residues. The V end lost 7 bases, the J end lost 3 bases, and 16 bases lay between the germline ends. The CDR3 spells CASTMGEGGYNEQFF. In nucleotides, the CDR3 is TGTGCCAGCACCATGGGCGAGGGAGGCTACAATGAGCAGTTCTTC.

This clonotype was observed a handful of times. This chain links TRBV7-2 with TRBJ2-7; weak D call: TRBD1 (6 bases). Germline CDR1 is SGHTA and CDR2 is FQGNSA. The CDR3 runs 16 residues. Trimming took 5 bases from V and 2 from J, leaving 19 bases between them. DNA for the CDR3: TGTGCCAGCAGCCCCATCCTACAGGGAATGACCTACGAGCAGTACTTC. This codes for CASSPILQGMTYEQYF.

This clonotype was counted ten times or more. The CDR3 region is CAISEYGGDSSYNEQFF. CDR3 coding DNA: TGTGCCATCAGTGAGTATGGAGGGGACAGCTCCTACAATGAGCAGTTCTTC. This chain joins TRBV10-3 and TRBJ2-1; TRBD1 is a possible D gene (7 bases). This CDR3 comprises 17 residues. The germline gives CDR1 ENHRY, CDR2 SYGVKD. Trimming stripped 1 base from V and 0 bases from J, with 13 bases between.

This clonotype was seen a handful of times. The chain is built from TRBV28 and TRBJ1-5, with D hard to call. This CDR3 is 14 amino acids long. Per germline, CDR1 MDHEN and CDR2 SYDVKM. Trimming pared 1 base from V and 11 bases from J, leaving 15 bases between. The chain's CDR3 is CASSLSLLGWAQHF. The CDR3 DNA is TGTGCCAGCAGTTTATCCCTCCTCGGTTGGGCCCAGCATTTT.

This clonotype was seen ten or more times. This sequence joins TRBV5-1 and TRBJ2-4, with TRBD1 matching 9 bases. J gave up 0 bases and V 4 bases, and 2 bases lay outside the gene matches. This CDR3 has 15 residues. The germline V gene encodes CDR1 SGHRS and CDR2 YFSETQ. This CDR3 reads CASSGTGLAKNIQYF. CDR3 sequence (DNA): TGCGCCAGCAGCGGGACAGGGCTAGCCAAAAACATTCAGTACTTC.

This clonotype was counted only a few times. The chain carries TRBV29-1 and TRBJ2-7, with no clear D. Trimming shortened V by 5 bases and J by 2 bases, and 16 bases separated the two germline ends. CDR3 length: 14 residues. CDR1 and CDR2 from the germline V gene are SQVTM and ANQGSEA. This CDR3 reads CSVYFSVLPYEQYF. CDR3 nucleotides: TGCAGCGTTTATTTCAGTGTATTACCCTACGAGCAGTACTTC.

In its sample, this clonotype was seen a few times. The chain joins TRBV2 to TRBJ1-1; D remains ambiguous. The CDR3 length is 12 residues. With 3 bases removed from V and 0 bases from J, the gap between germline ends came to 2 bases. Germline V gene data show CDR1 as SNHLY and CDR2 as FYNNEI. CDR3 amino acids: CASSELNTEAFF. The CDR3 DNA follows: TGTGCCAGCAGTGAGTTGAACACTGAAGCTTTCTTT.

The gene calls are TRBV15 and TRBJ2-2; no clear D. Germline-derived CDR1 and CDR2 are LNHNV and YYDKDF (reference sequence). The CDR3 totals 16 residues. V dropped 6 bases and J dropped 3 bases, with 17 bases sitting between them. CDR3 nucleotide sequence: TGTGCCACCAGTGTTCAAGATAGGTCCTACACCGGGGAGCTGTTTTTT. It specifies CATSVQDRSYTGELFF.

The chain couples TRBV9 to TRBJ2-7; D unresolved. CDR3 length: 14 residues. Trimming pared 4 bases from V and 2 bases from J, leaving 13 bases between. The germline V gene has CDR1 SGDLS and CDR2 YYNGEE. CDR3 protein: CASSLTSSAYEQYF. CDR3 nucleotide sequence: TGTGCCAGCAGCTTAACTTCCAGTGCCTACGAGCAGTACTTC.

The chain combines TRBV29-1 with TRBJ2-1; 8 bases line up with TRBD1. The length of the CDR3 is 16 residues. The trim removed 2 bases at V and 6 bases at J, leaving 12 bases unmatched. Germline V gives CDR1 SQVTM, CDR2 ANQGSEA. CDR3 sequence: CSVELFRTGMINEQFF. CDR3 nucleotides: TGCAGCGTTGAATTATTCCGGACAGGGATGATCAATGAGCAGTTCTTC.

In this sample, this clonotype turned up a few times. The chain recombines TRBV7-9 with TRBJ2-7; 11 bases are a match to TRBD2. The CDR3 is 15 residues long. Germline CDR1 reads SEHNR; CDR2 reads FQNEAQ (reference sequence). J gave up 5 bases and V 4 bases, and 7 bases lay outside the gene matches. This chain's CDR3 is CASSSTSGRTDEQYF. Here the CDR3 DNA reads TGTGCCAGCAGCTCCACTAGCGGGAGAACGGACGAGCAGTACTTC.

The chain joins TRBV20-1 to TRBJ2-1, with no clear D. The V end was cut by 8 bases, the J end by 4 bases, with 15 bases between. Germline CDR1 DFQATT, CDR2 SNEGSKA (reference sequence). The CDR3 has 13 residues. The CDR3 reads CSPAPDQYNEQFF. The CDR3 DNA sequence: TGCAGTCCGGCCCCAGACCAATACAATGAGCAGTTCTTC.

The sample holds a few counts of this clonotype. The CDR3 sequence: CASSSQGGASSYEQYF. The CDR3 DNA sequence: TGTGCCAGCAGCTCCCAAGGAGGAGCGAGCTCCTACGAGCAGTACTTC. V usage is TRBV7-6 and J usage is TRBJ2-7; possibly TRBD2 for D (5 bases). The germline V gene encodes CDR1 SGHVS and CDR2 FNYEAQ. CDR3 length: 16 amino acids. V was cut by 4 bases and J by 0 bases, with 16 bases left in between.